This TCR beta chain was recorded in a study of CD8 T cells in Susac syndrome. RNA, at roughly 0.45 to 1 ug, was reverse transcribed with random hexamers. TCRdb processed the immunoSEQ multiplex PCR reads anew with MiXCR; each CDR3 protein has one entry. The data hold fewer than 150,000 distinct CDR3 sequences, with roughly 94% observed a single time. V was clipped by 3 bases and J by 10 bases; unmatched bases: 7. This CDR3 spans 15 amino acids. Germline V gene sequence: CDR1 SGHNT, CDR2 YYREEE (reference sequence). Sequencing of TCR beta was undertaken in CD8+ and CD4+ T cells derived from blood. V usage is TRBV5-4 and J usage is TRBJ1-4; 12 bases align to TRBD1. This sequence was found in a human donor in good health. Input material: CD8+ T cells from PBMCs. The CDR3 loop is CASSSPGQGAGKLFF. The CDR3 DNA is TGTGCCAGCAGCTCACCGGGACAGGGGGCCGGAAAACTGTTTTTT.